The sequence of this T cell receptor beta chain was determined in a study of T cell repertoires in cytomegalovirus infection. A remark on this clonotype: Its specificity is unknown.

The V and J ends lost 3 bases and 5 bases respectively, with 16 bases between them. Germline V gene sequence: CDR1 MDHEN, CDR2 SYDVKM. The CDR3 consists of 15 residues. In TCRdb, the reads were re-called with MiXCR into one record per CDR3 protein. Of roughly 920,000 distinct CDR3 sequences in the sample, roughly a third are singletons; the top ten hold over 10%. The source is a human donor in good health (CMV status not recorded). Some clones in this sample may be carry-over from other donors' samples. Specimen: cultured CD8+ T cells from PBMCs, collected from culture after CMV antigen stimulation. V and J are TRBV28 and TRBJ2-5; D is possibly TRBD1 (6 bases). CDR3 coding DNA: TGTGCCAGCAGTTTGGGCAGGGGCCGCTGGGAGACCCAGTACTTC. It is translated as CASSLGRGRWETQYF.